The sequence of this T cell receptor (beta chain) was determined in a study of cytomegalovirus exposure and HLA in healthy donors (dated by TCRdb to about 2017). With respect to the entire study: An earlier analysis of approximately 590 of the donors reported more than 250 Gb of sequence data and approximately 110 million unique TCR beta sequences from 150 million to 200 million T cells. Roughly 290 gigabases of sequencing data and around 85 million unique TCR sequences made up an early release that covered 640 HLA-typed donors. The genetic ancestry cluster associated with self-reported Caucasian donors included over 80% of the approximately 430 genotyped donors. The study was designed to test whether signatures of past pathogen exposure could be identified by cataloging public T cell receptors. The study profiled the T cell repertoires of approximately 700 subjects by immunosequencing and related them to cytomegalovirus serostatus. In addition to the first cohort of 500 to 850 subjects, a separate validation cohort of 130 or so different subjects was used. The study combined high-throughput TCR immunosequencing, statistical association of individual TCRs with disease status, and machine learning to predict cytomegalovirus infection status. To study patterns of TCR occurrence, a later analysis re-analyzed previously published TCR beta repertoires from 666 donors and added high-resolution HLA genotyping. In the later analysis, no new phenotypic data were used to find candidate immune exposures; instead, reliance was placed on TCR beta sequences and their occurrence across donors. An earlier analysis of around 540 of the donors applied high-throughput TCR beta sequencing to assess whether each TCR beta V gene segment acted as functional or pseudogenic. Donor age, sex, ethnicity and CMV serostatus were compiled together with the repertoire data. In a later genetic analysis, genome-wide SNP genotypes for about 55% of the roughly 700 donors were used, and that subset was treated as a discovery cohort. Every repertoire in the discovery cohort had been generated on one and the same sequencing platform. HLA typing covered class I and class II loci at four-digit resolution. The number of donors typed differed by locus, with roughly 629-640 for A, B, C, DRB1 and DQB1, 522 for DQA1, over 600 for DPA1, and some 440 for DPB1. Because of strong linkage in the cohort, a few DR-DQ haplotypes were treated as single units for association and clustering. Across 398 genotyped donors of the cohort, an average of approximately 240,000 unique TCR beta nucleotide sequences per donor were sequenced, and about a sixth of those sequences were non-productive.

Remarks on this clone: Its antigen is not yet known. The record has no base qualities; no much larger clone is one base away.

Receptors were amplified or captured by the immunoSEQ multiplex PCR assay. A mixture of 60 forward primers for TCR Vbeta segments and 13 reverse primers for TCR Jbeta segments was used in the multiplex PCR. The CDR3 region of rearranged TCR beta genes was amplified from genomic DNA with a multiplex PCR assay. Amplified TCR beta libraries were sequenced as 87-base-pair reads on the Illumina HiSeq System. On the study's bioinformatics: A later analysis tallied 75 million to 95 million unique TCR beta chains across the 700 or so repertoires, and about 10 million of those chains were shared by two or more donors. Raw reads were error-corrected and collapsed into unique sequences with a nearest-neighbor algorithm that merged closely related sequences to remove PCR and sequencing errors. V, D and J gene segments were assigned by aligning CDR3 sequences to IMGT reference sequences. For a sequence to be retained, a match of at least six nucleotides to both a V gene segment and a J gene segment was required. A rearrangement was called productive if the CDR3 had no stop codons and remained in frame with V and J, and every other rearrangement was called non-productive. CDR3 was defined according to IMGT convention as the region running from the second conserved V-encoded cysteine to the conserved J-encoded phenylalanine. In an earlier analysis of some 550 of the donors, sequences lacking an unambiguous match to a single V gene segment were excluded. In an earlier analysis of several hundred of the donors, V segments were called functional above 56.7% productive rearrangements and were called segregating when the between-donor standard deviation exceeded 5%. A statistical classification framework was developed to diagnose cytomegalovirus status using the catalog of TCR beta chain sequences. A later analysis assigned V and J genes by comparing TCR nucleotide sequences with IMGT/GENE-DB human TR gene sequences. In a later analysis, CDR3 sequences and most-parsimonious VDJ recombination scenarios were assigned using the TCRdist pipeline. A later analysis defined each TCR beta chain by its CDR3 amino acid sequence plus V-gene family, and excluded reads lacking a unique V-gene family. To address suspected cross-contamination and a sequencing artifact, a later analysis removed a few hundred highly shared, low-generation-probability nucleotide sequences. A later analysis calculated a clonal expansion index for each public chain from normalized within-repertoire ranks of inferred template counts. Generation probabilities in a later analysis came from a VDJ recombination model fitted to out-of-frame rearrangements, and those results were checked against IGoR. A later analysis scored TCR-TCR, TCR-HLA and TCR-CMV co-occurrence with hypergeometric tests, applying a repertoire-size bias correction to TCR pairs. A later analysis estimated false discovery rates by permuting HLA or CMV assignments 20 times. In a later analysis, co-occurring TCRs were grouped using DBSCAN, and TCRdist sequence similarity was added for clustering within HLA-allele-positive subsets. Co-occurrence clustering excluded repertoires with fewer than 30,000 or more than 120,000 public chains, plus five with anomalous nucleotide sharing. The immuneACCESS repertoire file appears here via TCRdb, limited to in-frame rearrangements. These files lack a portion of the clones; in checked studies, under half of the deficit traces to unresolved V genes, and the cause of the others is not known. Clone size and the V and J calls come from that table; the DNA yielded D and trimming. The sample table records 100,000 to 150,000 clones; less than 85% of these occur just once. Together, the top ten hold around 10% of the sample.

Here is what the overall study found, with its caveats: A later analysis associated 15,000 or so TCR beta sequences with specific HLA alleles at a false discovery rate of 0.05. In both the original and validation cohorts, the classifier was reported to diagnose cytomegalovirus status with high specificity and sensitivity. In vitro tests confirmed that a few of the cytomegalovirus-associated TCR beta chains recognize cytomegalovirus antigens. V-gene and J-gene trimming of TCR beta chains was associated with a missense DCLRE1C variant in a later genetic analysis, and the association was replicated in an independent cohort. A cluster of highly shared sequence variants was judged likely to be a technical artifact of the sequencing pipeline. Because the 87-base-pair reads could not distinguish some IMGT-functional V segments, including TRBV6-2 and TRBV6-3, those segments were excluded. A later analysis found that TCR association rates varied across HLA loci, with DRB1 alleles showing the most associated TCRs and HLA-C alleles the fewest. The only immune exposure information available for the cohort was CMV serostatus. Correlated functional status among segregating V segments might be attributable to linkage disequilibrium, but an unknown experimental factor could not be ruled out. Because some donors lacked HLA typing at each locus, the association tests relied only on the typed subset. The study listed 164 TCR beta chains as associated with cytomegalovirus. Compared with the 666-donor mean, donors in an Asian-associated ancestry cluster had fewer N-insertions in productive TCRs, according to a later genetic analysis. In a later analysis, most CMV-associated TCR beta chains were found to appear HLA-restricted, with HLA associations seemingly driven largely by CMV exposure. An earlier analysis of roughly 570 of the donors showed that most TCR beta V segments appeared in productive rearrangements either about 90% or about 30% of the time, which broadly matched IMGT annotations. In a later analysis, HLA-associated TCR beta chains were found to be more clonally expanded and to have lower generation probabilities than equally common non-associated chains. When HLA alleles, especially DR and DQ, strongly co-occurred, attributing TCR associations to individual alleles was difficult. Several of the top co-occurrence clusters appeared to be linked to parvovirus B19, influenza, CMV and Epstein-Barr virus, according to a later analysis. In this cohort, only TCR beta chains were sequenced, and detectable features were limited by the absence of alpha or paired-chain data. Presence/absence analyses assumed roughly uniform sequencing depth across donors, an assumption that may not hold. The earlier analysis of approximately 560 of the donors excluded some 16 rarely observed V segments, including chromosome 9 orphons, because counts were too low. Most TCR sequences were observed very rarely across donors, whereas some public TCRs were present in many individuals. It was suggested by the authors that the approach could potentially be generalized to other disease states and immunological phenotypes. A further reported finding was that TCR beta sequences accurately predicted the HLA-A and HLA-B alleles for most subjects in the first cohort.

Unmatched junction bases come to 6, with V trimmed by 6 bases and J by 2 bases. Its CDR3 holds 14 amino acids, cysteine through phenylalanine. CDR3 DNA is the only sequence kept; it has 42 bases, read in frame from the first base. CDR1 and CDR2 are drawn from the germline V gene: MDHEN, SYDVKM. In total, 500 to 700 healthy bone marrow donors made up the cohort. At the time of sampling, every cohort member was nominally healthy, though immune exposures that went unrecorded were likely present. The donor was CMV seropositive and was included in the group of 290 or so seropositive cohort members. Every donor gave a peripheral blood sample, and the peripheral blood mononuclear cells from that sample were used for TCR beta sequencing. The Qiagen DNeasy Blood Extraction Kit was used to extract genomic DNA from the blood cell samples.

The chain joins TRBV28 to TRBJ1-2; a stretch of 7 junction bases matches TRBD1. The sequence was collected from a man in his thirties or forties in good health and CMV-seropositive. Sequencing was done on a sample of PBMCs. The bases are TGTGCCAGCAGCAAACAGGGGCCAAACTATGGCTACACCTTC. Its coded protein is CASSKQGPNYGYTF.